Below are 24 T cell receptor beta chains sequenced from a single sample in a study of T-cell reconstitution after alpha-beta-depleted transplantation in children. The authors prepared the TCRbeta library with unique molecular identifiers. TCRdb independently ran MiXCR on the PCR reads; one entry per CDR3 protein. The sample includes 750,000 to 950,000 distinct CDR3 sequences, roughly 15% of them seen just once. The specimen comprised PBMCs, mostly from graft donor cells, sampled 360 days after TCRalphabeta/CD19-depleted stem cell transplant. These receptor sequences come from a male patient younger than 18 who had a stem cell transplant for acute lymphoblastic leukemia, so the T cells may come from the graft donor.

Ten or more counts support this clonotype. V is TRBV13 and J is TRBJ2-1; 7 bases align to TRBD2. The CDR3 has 15 residues. Germline V gives CDR1 PRHDT, CDR2 FYEKMQ (reference sequence). Trimming removed 4 bases from V and 5 bases from J; junction bases left unmatched: 8. This CDR3 is CASSWGGTANNEQFF. The DNA of the CDR3 is TGTGCCAGCAGCTGGGGGGGGACCGCGAACAATGAGCAGTTCTTC.

This clonotype was picked up a small number of times. The V call is TRBV20-1, the J call TRBJ2-1; either TRBD1 or TRBD2 may supply D (6 bases each). The CDR3 is made up of 14 amino acids. The germline CDR1 and CDR2 sequences are DFQATT and SNEGSKA (reference sequence). V was clipped by 6 bases and J by 7 bases, with 19 bases between them. As DNA, the CDR3 is TGCAGTGCCCCGCCCGGAACAGGGAGGAATGAGCAGTTCTTC. It translates to CSAPPGTGRNEQFF.

This clonotype was found a few times. The J gene is TRBJ1-5, the V gene TRBV15; 9 bases map to TRBD1. Germline V lookup: CDR1 LNHNV, CDR2 YYDKDF (reference sequence). The V segment lost 2 bases and the J segment 7 bases; nucleotides outside the gene matches: 6. The CDR3 covers 15 residues. The chain's CDR3 is CATSRYRDREQPQHF. CDR3 coding DNA: TGTGCCACCAGCAGATACCGGGACAGGGAGCAGCCCCAGCATTTT.

The chain joins TRBV9 to TRBJ1-3; perhaps TRBD1 as D (5 bases). With 3 bases removed from V and 0 bases from J, the gap between germline ends came to 10 bases. CDR1 and CDR2 from the germline V gene are SGDLS and YYNGEE. The CDR3 sequence is 15 residues long. CDR3 amino acids: CASSEGDLSGNTIYF. CDR3 coding DNA: TGTGCCAGCAGCGAAGGGGACCTCTCTGGAAACACCATATATTTT.

The V call is TRBV5-1, the J call TRBJ2-7, with D perhaps given as TRBD1 or TRBD2 (5 bases each). This CDR3 spans 13 amino acids. V was pared by 4 bases and J by 6 bases, with 14 bases between. Germline loops: CDR1 SGHRS, CDR2 YFSETQ. CDR3 protein: CASSGADRGEQYF. In DNA, the CDR3 is TGCGCCAGCAGCGGGGCCGATCGGGGCGAGCAGTACTTC.

The chain recombines TRBV3-1 with TRBJ1-5, with a tentative D call TRBD1 (5 bases). The CDR3 covers 15 residues. The V gene's germline CDR1 is LGHDT and CDR2 YNNKEL (reference sequence). With 0 bases removed from V and 7 bases from J, the gap between germline ends came to 13 bases. The CDR3 spells CASSQDNGGDQPQHF. DNA for the CDR3: TGTGCCAGCAGCCAAGATAACGGGGGGGACCAGCCCCAGCATTTT.

The rearrangement links TRBV5-1 to TRBJ2-3; 7 bases line up with TRBD1. CDR3 length equals 14 residues. Germline values: CDR1 SGHRS, CDR2 YFSETQ. With V trimmed by 4 bases and J by 4 bases, 6 bases remained unmatched. In nucleotides, the CDR3 is TGCGCCAGCAGCCTAGGACAGGACCCAGATACGCAGTATTTT. Translated: CASSLGQDPDTQYF.

There are many counts of this clonotype. The gene calls are TRBV12-3 or TRBV12-4 and TRBJ2-5; a possible D gene is TRBD2 (6 bases). This CDR3 region has 15 residues. The V end lost 3 bases, the J end lost 0 bases, and 11 bases lay between the germline ends. In DNA form, the CDR3 reads TGTGCCAGCAGTTTTCGCGGAGGGTACCAAGAGACCCAGTACTTC. As protein: CASSFRGGYQETQYF.

CDR3 sequence reads: CASSHPPRGSTDTQYF. CDR3 DNA sequence: TGCGCCAGCAGCCACCCCCCCAGGGGGAGCACAGATACGCAGTATTTT. The chain combines TRBV4-1 with TRBJ2-3; 7 positions agree with TRBD1. The germline V gene encodes CDR1 MGHRA and CDR2 YSYEKL. J was trimmed by 0 bases and V by 3 bases; bases with no gene match: 6. This CDR3 is built from 16 residues.

The chain is built from TRBV24-1 and TRBJ1-1; D possibly corresponds to TRBD1 (5 bases). Trimming shortened V by 1 base and J by 4 bases, and 12 bases separated the two germline ends. The CDR3 is made up of 15 amino acids. In germline, CDR1 is KGHDR, CDR2 SFDVKD. CDR3 coding DNA: TGTGCCACCAGTGATTTTCGGGAGGGGCGCACTGAAGCTTTCTTT. Translation: CATSDFREGRTEAFF.

This chain links TRBV30 with TRBJ2-1; D is unresolved. The germline CDR1 and CDR2 sequences are GTSNPN and SVGIG (reference sequence). The V and J ends lost 5 bases and 5 bases respectively, with 7 bases between them. This CDR3 region has 11 residues. The CDR3 DNA reads TGTGCCTGGCTCCTCAACAATGAGCAGTTCTTC. Its protein is CAWLLNNEQFF.

This clonotype was detected a few times. The chain joins TRBV10-3 to TRBJ1-6, with TRBD1 identical over 9 bases. Germline lookup yields CDR1 ENHRY and CDR2 SYGVKD. Germline trimming cut 6 bases from V and 8 bases from J; bases unmatched to any gene: 5. The CDR3 is made up of 14 amino acids. CDR3 sequence reads: CAIRPGQGDSPLHF. CDR3 bases: TGTGCCATCAGGCCGGGACAGGGTGATTCACCCCTCCACTTT.

The chain combines TRBV27 with TRBJ1-1; 9 nucleotides agree with TRBD1. Looked up from germline, CDR1 is MNHEY and CDR2 is SMNVEV (reference sequence). This CDR3 contains 15 residues. Trimming at V came to 3 bases and at J to 4 bases, leaving 6 bases not matched to a gene. CDR3 in DNA: TGTGCCAGCAGTTTCTGGACAGGGGCGTTCACTGAAGCTTTCTTT. Residues: CASSFWTGAFTEAFF.

This clonotype was counted at least ten times. The rearrangement uses TRBV25-1 and TRBJ2-5, with 16 bases that match TRBD2. The V gene's germline CDR1 is MGHDK and CDR2 SYGVNS. Trimming at V came to 7 bases and at J to 5 bases, leaving 7 bases not matched to a gene. The CDR3 contains 16 residues. In DNA, the CDR3 is TGTGCCAGCATGGGACTAGCGGGAGGGGATTCGGAGACCCAGTACTTC. This codes for CASMGLAGGDSETQYF.

The rearrangement links TRBV29-1 to TRBJ2-2; no firm D call. Germline-derived CDR1 and CDR2 are SQVTM and ANQGSEA. V lost 4 bases and J 1 base, leaving 10 bases between the germline ends. The CDR3 is made up of 14 amino acids. In nucleotides, the CDR3 is TGCAGCGTTGGGCCCCGAATGAACACCGGGGAGCTGTTTTTT. This translates into CSVGPRMNTGELFF.

The V gene is TRBV27, the J gene TRBJ2-5; no reliable D call. Trimming pared 3 bases from V and 7 bases from J, leaving 15 bases between. Germline V gene sequence: CDR1 MNHEY, CDR2 SMNVEV (reference sequence). The CDR3 extends over 14 amino acids. CDR3 residues: CASSFNPSGGTQYF. The CDR3 DNA sequence: TGTGCCAGCAGTTTTAATCCCTCGGGCGGGACCCAGTACTTC.

This clonotype was found many times. V usage is TRBV27 and J usage is TRBJ2-3, with TRBD2 matching over 9 bases. V shed 9 bases and J 1 base; nucleotides not matched to a gene: 5. The CDR3 contains 14 residues. The germline V gene encodes CDR1 MNHEY and CDR2 SMNVEV (reference sequence). The CDR3 sequence: CASCRTSGTDTQYF. The DNA of the CDR3 is TGTGCCAGTTGTAGGACTAGCGGCACAGATACGCAGTATTTT.

The rearrangement joins TRBV7-7 to TRBJ2-1; 12 nucleotides match TRBD2. The germline CDR1 and CDR2 sequences are SSHAT and FNYEAQ (reference sequence). V lost 5 bases to trimming and J lost 8 bases; unmatched junction nucleotides: 10. The CDR3 runs to 16 residues. This chain's CDR3 is CASSNTGTSGRDEQFF. The DNA for the CDR3 is TGTGCCAGCAGCAATACCGGGACTAGCGGGCGGGATGAGCAGTTCTTC.

The chain uses TRBV2 and TRBJ2-7; 10 nucleotides align to TRBD2. Germline V gene sequence: CDR1 SNHLY, CDR2 FYNNEI. After removal of 6 bases from V and 6 bases from J, the junction contained 8 bases not matched to a gene. The CDR3 totals 14 residues. As DNA, the CDR3 is TGTGCCAGCAGCCAGCGGGAGGGCCCTTCCGAGCAGTACTTC. Its translation is CASSQREGPSEQYF.

The chain recombines TRBV18 with TRBJ2-5, with unresolved D. V was pared by 1 base and J by 2 bases, with 17 bases between. This CDR3 has 17 amino acids. Germline CDR1 KGHSH, CDR2 LQKENI. The CDR3 DNA reads as TGTGCCAGCTCACCACTCGGCAGAACAACACTGCAAGAGACCCAGTACTTC. It translates to CASSPLGRTTLQETQYF. The complete variable domain, with remaining parts taken from reference TRBV18 and TRBJ2-5, reads NAGVMQNPRHLVRRRGQEARLRCSPMKGHSHVYWYRQLPEEGLKFMVYLQKENIIDESGMPKERFSAEFPKEGPSILRIQQVVRGDSAAYFCASSPLGRTTLQETQYFGPGTRLLVL.

J is TRBJ2-7 and V is TRBV7-2; tentative D call: TRBD2 (6 bases). This CDR3 region has 15 residues. V lost 1 base, J lost 2 bases, and 12 bases lay in between. Germline CDR1 reads SGHTA; CDR2 reads FQGNSA. CDR3 sequence reads: CASSLGGGATYEQYF. In DNA form, the CDR3 reads TGTGCCAGCAGCTTAGGTGGCGGGGCGACCTACGAGCAGTACTTC.

This clonotype appeared a few times. V and J are TRBV7-9 and TRBJ2-4, with D perhaps TRBD1 (6 bases). This CDR3 spans 16 amino acids. V was cut by 4 bases and J by 7 bases, with 20 bases left in between. Germline CDR1 and CDR2: SEHNR and FQNEAQ (reference sequence). The CDR3 loop reads CASSSRDMGMRNIQYF. The CDR3 nucleotides are TGTGCCAGCAGCTCCCGGGACATGGGGATGCGCAACATTCAGTACTTC. The variable domain in full, completed from reference TRBV7-9 and TRBJ2-4, reads DTGVSQNPRHKITKRGQNVTFRCDPISEHNRLYWYRQTLGQGPEFLTYFQNEAQLEKSRLLSDRFSAERPKGSFSTLEIQRTEQGDSAMYLCASSSRDMGMRNIQYFGAGTRLSVL.

The chain links TRBV2 to TRBJ2-3, with TRBD2 matching over 7 bases. V trimming: 5 bases; J trimming: 1 base; junction bases outside the gene matches: 6. The CDR3 has 15 amino acids. Germline V gene sequence: CDR1 SNHLY, CDR2 FYNNEI. CDR3 protein: CASSRIAGGTDTQYF. The DNA of the CDR3 is TGTGCCAGCAGTAGGATAGCGGGTGGCACAGATACGCAGTATTTT.

This clonotype was recorded at least ten times. The chain links TRBV3-1 to TRBJ2-2; D possibly matches TRBD1 or TRBD2 (5 bases each). The germline gives CDR1 LGHDT, CDR2 YNNKEL (reference sequence). V was pared by 6 bases and J by 1 base, with 18 bases between. This CDR3 is 17 amino acids long. CDR3 residues: CASRGGMGRLNTGELFF. CDR3 bases: TGTGCCAGCAGGGGTGGCATGGGACGGCTGAACACCGGGGAGCTGTTTTTT.